Sequencing of this T cell receptor (beta chain) was carried out in a study of T cell changes during pregnancy in multiple sclerosis. The protocol was immunoSEQ multiplex PCR, while the TCRdb copy is restricted to in-frame clones and leaves out a portion. The table lists 55,000 to 75,000 clones, roughly nine tenths of them singletons. The length of the CDR3 is 14 residues. Germline-derived CDR1 and CDR2 are SGHAT and FQNNGV. Unmatched junction bases numbered 4, after V lost 1 base and J lost 6 bases. This chain links TRBV11-2 with TRBJ1-2, with 8 bases matching TRBD1. Material: peripheral blood, obtained in the third trimester of pregnancy. This clonotype originated in a female donor in good health, enrolled as a control in a pregnancy study. The CDR3 sequence: CASSLAQGAHGYTF. The CDR3 coding sequence is TGTGCCAGCAGCTTAGCCCAGGGGGCACATGGCTACACCTTC.